This record covers a single T cell receptor beta chain. Its antigen is unknown. Base qualities are not provided; no much larger clone lies one nucleotide away. This sample is part of a study of blood T cell repertoires in COVID-19 (dated by TCRdb to 2018 to 2021). For the wider study: The collaborator samples originated in the United States, Italy and Spain and spanned the acute and convalescent phases of COVID-19. The prospective study material was composed of cDNA or gDNA derived from T cells, B-cell-depleted T cells, or PBMCs. Subjects who had been exposed to COVID-19, were actively infected with it, or had recovered from it provided the deeply sampled blood TCRbeta repertoires that made up the dataset. The repertoires were released in a freely available public database intended as a resource for research on the immune response to SARS-CoV-2. Samples were obtained from the ongoing ImmuneRACE study (first 160 participants) and from about 1,300 subjects provided by 6 global collaborators. The sample metadata nearly always contained a de-identified subject ID, COVID-19 status, age in years and sex. Where HLA class I and class II types were available, the types were taken from metadata supplied by the sample provider, not from assay-based typing.

Reading from cysteine to phenylalanine, the CDR3 counts 14 amino acids. Solely the CDR3 DNA is kept, with 42 bases framed from the first base. As encoded in the germline V gene, CDR1 is SQVTM while CDR2 is ANQGSEA. The junction shows trimming of 3 bases on V and 4 bases on J, plus 13 bases between the germline ends. Points the paper makes about the study in general: The amount of clinical and demographic metadata varied by source and participant and was provided uncurated.

In the prospective study, participants were about 18 to 100 years old, resided in about two dozen geographic areas of the United States, and were enrolled through a virtual design. Cohort assignment in the prospective study relied on participant-reported clinical history from a screening survey and a study questionnaire. Exposed participants were defined as having been in contact with someone with a PCR-confirmed or clinician-diagnosed COVID-19 case within 2 weeks of study entry. In the prospective study, mobile phlebotomists collected whole blood, serum and a nasopharyngeal or oropharyngeal swab from each participant. Additional blood draws and questionnaires over an approximately two-month period could optionally be provided by prospective study participants. Blood samples from the prospective study were shipped frozen or at room temperature prior to DNA extraction. The immunoSEQ Assay, a bias-controlled multiplex PCR, was used to amplify TCRbeta CDR3 regions from genomic DNA. For the original study's pipeline: The number of nucleated cells in each sample was estimated by amplification of reference gene primers within the assay. Sequence reads were collapsed and filtered to measure the absolute abundance of every unique TCRbeta CDR3 rearrangement. Productive Simpson clonality was computed per sample as the square root of Simpson's diversity index over productive rearrangements. TCRdb took this table from immuneACCESS and kept in-frame rearrangements with V and J called. Such tables lack part of the clones; where checked against another copy, unresolved V genes explain under half of the gap, and the rest is unexplained. Clone size and the V and J calls come from that table; the DNA yielded D and trimming. The sample includes about 270,000 clones, with 80% to 95% observed a single time. The top ten clonotypes cover approximately 3% of the sample.

Sequencing input: PBMCs or T cells enriched from blood (not recorded which). The V and J segments used are TRBV29-1 and TRBJ2-1; 6 matching bases give a weak D call of TRBD1. This sequence originates from a man aged 40-49 years who had been exposed to COVID-19. CDR3 reads: CSVDPGTSYNEQFF. The nucleotide sequence is TGCAGCGTTGATCCTGGGACATCTTACAATGAGCAGTTCTTC.